The subject of this entry is one T cell receptor beta chain. This sample is drawn from a study of graft-versus-host responses after intestinal transplantation. Method: immunoSEQ multiplex PCR; TCRdb's copy keeps in-frame clones and lacks some. The profile shows more than 10,000 clones, 30% of them singletons. The CDR3 is made up of 17 amino acids. The culture paired approximately 200,000 irradiated violet-dye-labeled stimulators with approximately 200,000 CFSE-labeled responders. After the reaction, the investigators sorted the proliferating CFSE-low CD3+CD4+ and CD3+CD8+ responders. The receptor's source is a human patient who received an intestinal transplant. This sample comprised alloreactive CD8+ T cells from a mixed lymphocyte reaction culture, obtained before intestinal transplant. Sample subset: CFSE-low proliferating T cells sorted from roughly six-day pre-transplant mixed lymphocyte reaction (GvH or HvG direction). J is TRBJ2-1 and V is TRBV12-2; TRBD1 was called by the table and not checked on the DNA. TRBV12-2 is termed a pseudogene. The CDR3 bases are TGTGCAAGTCGCTTTAGGACAGGCGGCGTTGCTTACAATGAGCAGTTCTTC. Its translation is CASRFRTGGVAYNEQFF.